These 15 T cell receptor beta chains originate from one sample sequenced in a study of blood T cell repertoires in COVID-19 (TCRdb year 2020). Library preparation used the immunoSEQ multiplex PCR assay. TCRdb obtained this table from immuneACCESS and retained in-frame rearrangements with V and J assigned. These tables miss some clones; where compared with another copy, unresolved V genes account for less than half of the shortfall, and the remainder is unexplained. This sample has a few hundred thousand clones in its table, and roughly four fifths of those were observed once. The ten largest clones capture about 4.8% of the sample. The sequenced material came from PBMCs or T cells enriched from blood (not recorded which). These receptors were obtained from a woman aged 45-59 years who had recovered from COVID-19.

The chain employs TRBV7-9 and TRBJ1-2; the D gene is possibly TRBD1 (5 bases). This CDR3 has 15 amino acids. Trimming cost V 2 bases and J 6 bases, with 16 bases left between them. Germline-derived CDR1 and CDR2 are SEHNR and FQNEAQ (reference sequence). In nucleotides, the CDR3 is TGTGCCAGCAGCTTACCCGTTCAGGGAATCAATGGCTACACCTTC. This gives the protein CASSLPVQGINGYTF.

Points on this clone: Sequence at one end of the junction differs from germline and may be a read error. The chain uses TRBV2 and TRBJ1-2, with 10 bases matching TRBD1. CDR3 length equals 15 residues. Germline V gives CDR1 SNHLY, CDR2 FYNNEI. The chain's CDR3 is CASTAGPRQGANEAF. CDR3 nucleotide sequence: TGTGCCAGCACGGCCGGGCCGAGACAGGGGGCAAATGAGGCCTTC.

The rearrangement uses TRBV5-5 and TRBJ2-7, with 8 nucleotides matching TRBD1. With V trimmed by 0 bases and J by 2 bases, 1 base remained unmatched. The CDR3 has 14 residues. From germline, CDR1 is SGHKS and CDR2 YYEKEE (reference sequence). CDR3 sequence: CASSLETGAYEQYF. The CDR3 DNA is TGTGCCAGCAGCTTGGAGACAGGGGCCTACGAGCAGTACTTC. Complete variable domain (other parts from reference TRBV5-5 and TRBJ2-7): DAGVTQSPTHLIKTRGQQVTLRCSPISGHKSVSWYQQVLGQGPQFIFQYYEKEERGRGNFPDRFSARQFPNYSSELNVNALLLGDSALYLCASSLETGAYEQYFGPGTRLTVT.

The CDR3 DNA follows: TGTGCCAGCAGCATATTGCGGACAACCTATGGCTACACCTTC. This encodes CASSILRTTYGYTF. This chain links TRBV7-2 with TRBJ1-2; D possibly corresponds to TRBD1 (5 bases). Trimming removed 5 bases from V and 4 bases from J, with 14 bases in between. Germline V gene lookup returns CDR1 SGHTA and CDR2 FQGNSA. This CDR3 has 14 residues.

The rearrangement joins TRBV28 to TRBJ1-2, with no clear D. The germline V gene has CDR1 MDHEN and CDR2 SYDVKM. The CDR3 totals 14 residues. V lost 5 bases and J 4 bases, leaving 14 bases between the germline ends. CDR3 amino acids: CASSRRRNGYGYTF. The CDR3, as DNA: TGTGCCAGCAGTCGGAGAAGGAACGGCTATGGCTACACCTTC.

The CDR3 reads CASSSLAEQFF. CDR3 in DNA: TGTGCCAGCAGCTCCTTAGCGGAGCAGTTCTTC. This chain joins TRBV12-3 or TRBV12-4 and TRBJ2-1; D possibly corresponds to TRBD2 (5 bases). Trimming pared 6 bases from V and 10 bases from J, leaving 10 bases between. The CDR3 totals 11 residues.

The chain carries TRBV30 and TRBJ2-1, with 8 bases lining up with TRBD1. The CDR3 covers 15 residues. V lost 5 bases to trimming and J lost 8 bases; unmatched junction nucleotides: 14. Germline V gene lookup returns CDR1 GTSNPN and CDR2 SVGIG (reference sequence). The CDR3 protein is CAWAGTGGPGDEQFF. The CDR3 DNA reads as TGTGCCTGGGCCGGGACAGGTGGTCCCGGGGATGAGCAGTTCTTC. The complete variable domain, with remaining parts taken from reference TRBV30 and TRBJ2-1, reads SQTIHQWPATLVQPVGSPLSLECTVEGTSNPNLYWYRQAAGRGLQLLFYSVGIGQISSEVPQNLSASRPQDRQFILSSKKLLLSDSGFYLCAWAGTGGPGDEQFFGPGTRLTVL.

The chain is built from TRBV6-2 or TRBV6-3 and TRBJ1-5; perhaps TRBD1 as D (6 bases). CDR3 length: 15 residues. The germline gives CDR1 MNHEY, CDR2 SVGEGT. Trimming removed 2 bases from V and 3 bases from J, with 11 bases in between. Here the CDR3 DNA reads TGTGCCAGCAGTTACGACAGGAGGCCCAATCAGCCCCAGCATTTT. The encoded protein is CASSYDRRPNQPQHF.

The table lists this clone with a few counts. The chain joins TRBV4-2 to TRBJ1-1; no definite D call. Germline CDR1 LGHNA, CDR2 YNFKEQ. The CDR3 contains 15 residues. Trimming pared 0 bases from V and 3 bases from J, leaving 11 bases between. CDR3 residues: CASSQEYGVDTEAFF. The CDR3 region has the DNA TGTGCCAGCAGCCAAGAATACGGGGTCGACACTGAAGCTTTCTTT.

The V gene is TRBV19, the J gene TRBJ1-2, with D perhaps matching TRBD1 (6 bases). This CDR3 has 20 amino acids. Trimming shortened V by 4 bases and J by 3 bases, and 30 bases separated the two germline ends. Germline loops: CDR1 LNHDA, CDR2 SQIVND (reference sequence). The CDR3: CASSRNLEWTAESTYYGYTF. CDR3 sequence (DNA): TGTGCCAGTAGTAGAAACCTCGAGTGGACAGCGGAATCTACTTACTATGGCTACACCTTC.

The CDR3 is CASSVSLRGTDTQYF. In nucleotides, the CDR3 is TGTGCCAGCAGCGTAAGCCTGAGGGGGACAGATACGCAGTATTTT. The J gene is TRBJ2-3, the V gene TRBV7-3; tentatively, D is TRBD1 (6 bases). From germline, CDR1 is SGHTA and CDR2 FQGTGA. The CDR3 covers 15 residues. V lost 5 bases to trimming and J lost 3 bases, with 15 bases between them.

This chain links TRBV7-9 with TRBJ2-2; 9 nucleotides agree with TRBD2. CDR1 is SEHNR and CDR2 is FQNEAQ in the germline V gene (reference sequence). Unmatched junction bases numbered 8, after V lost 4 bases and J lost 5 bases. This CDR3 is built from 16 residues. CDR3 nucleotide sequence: TGTGCCAGCAGCTCGAGGGCCAGCGGGGGGACCGGGGAGCTGTTTTTT. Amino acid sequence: CASSSRASGGTGELFF.

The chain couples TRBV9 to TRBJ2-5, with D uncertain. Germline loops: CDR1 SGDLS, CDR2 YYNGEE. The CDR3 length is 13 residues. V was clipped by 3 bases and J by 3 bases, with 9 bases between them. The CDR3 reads CASSAPPEETQYF. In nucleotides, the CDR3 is TGTGCCAGCAGCGCACCCCCAGAAGAGACCCAGTACTTC.

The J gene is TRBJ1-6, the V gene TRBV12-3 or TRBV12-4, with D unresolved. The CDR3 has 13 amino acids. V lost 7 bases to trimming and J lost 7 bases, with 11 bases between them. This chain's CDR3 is CASTRGSNSPLHF. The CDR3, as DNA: TGTGCCAGCACCCGGGGTAGCAATTCACCCCTCCACTTT.

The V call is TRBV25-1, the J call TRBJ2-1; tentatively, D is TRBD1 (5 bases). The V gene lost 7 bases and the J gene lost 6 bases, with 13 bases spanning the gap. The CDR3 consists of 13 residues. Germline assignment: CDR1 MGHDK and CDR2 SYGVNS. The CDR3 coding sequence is TGTGCCAGCAATAAATTCACAGGCAATGAGCAGTTCTTC. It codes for CASNKFTGNEQFF.